Sequencing of this T cell receptor beta chain was carried out in a study of spatial heterogeneity in lung cancer. Noted time point: sample taken at primary tumor resection. The donor population consisted of approximately 68 patients with untreated, early-stage non-small cell lung cancer. The germline gives CDR1 DFQATT, CDR2 SNEGSKA (reference sequence). The CDR3 totals 13 residues. Trimming took off 0 bases at V and 4 bases at J, with 8 bases between the two ends. There are many counts of this clonotype. The antigen is not known. A single record per CDR3 protein comes from TCRdb applying MiXCR to the 5' RACE reads. The sample consists of 100,000 or so distinct CDR3 sequences, 4% to 4.5% of them appearing once. Study-wide results and limits: How many expanded intratumoral alpha and beta TCRs were present tracked the tumor mutation count, which was a count of nonsynonymous mutations.

The sequence was obtained from a male donor with early-stage non-small cell lung cancer. Sequencing used lung tumor tissue, obtained at surgery. The chain uses TRBV20-1 and TRBJ2-3; no definite D call. This CDR3 is CSARDRGSDTQYF. The CDR3 nucleotides are TGCAGTGCTAGAGATCGCGGATCAGATACGCAGTATTTT.